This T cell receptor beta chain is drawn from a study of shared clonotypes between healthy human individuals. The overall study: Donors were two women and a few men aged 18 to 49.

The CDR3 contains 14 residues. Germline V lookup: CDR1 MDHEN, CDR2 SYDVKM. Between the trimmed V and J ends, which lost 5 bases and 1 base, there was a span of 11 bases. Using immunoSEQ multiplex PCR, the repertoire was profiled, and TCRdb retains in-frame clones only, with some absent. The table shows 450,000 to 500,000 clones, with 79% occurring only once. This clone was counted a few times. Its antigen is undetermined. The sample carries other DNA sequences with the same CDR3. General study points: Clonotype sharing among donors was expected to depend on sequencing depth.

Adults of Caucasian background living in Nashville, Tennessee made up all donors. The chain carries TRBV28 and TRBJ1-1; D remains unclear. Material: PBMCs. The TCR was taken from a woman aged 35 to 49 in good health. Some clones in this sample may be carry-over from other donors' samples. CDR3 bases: TGTGCCAGCAGTGATGACACAAAGAACACTGAAGCTTTCTTT. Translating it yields CASSDDTKNTEAFF.